The clone carrying this TCR beta chain was seen ten or more times. Its cognate antigen is unknown. Using unique molecular identifiers, the investigators prepared the TCRbeta library. One entry per CDR3 protein results from TCRdb running MiXCR on the PCR reads. The data contain just over 200,000 distinct CDR3 sequences, roughly 8.1% of them singletons. These data originate in a study of T-cell reconstitution after alpha-beta-depleted transplantation in children. Study conclusions and caveats: It was reported that alpha-beta T cells came from several hundred expanded graft clones (about two months after transplant). Where some patients showed high TCRbeta diversity at day 60, it came from recipient T cells and thymic progenitors that had survived. T-cell numbers and diversity, one year after transplant, stemmed largely from T cells that were newly produced.

With 3 bases removed from V and 5 bases from J, the gap between germline ends came to 10 bases. The CDR3 has 13 amino acids. The receptor was derived from a male patient between 2 and 15 years old who had a stem cell transplant for acute myeloid leukemia, so the T cells may come from the graft donor. J is TRBJ2-5 and V is TRBV12-3 or TRBV12-4; D not certain. The starting material was PBMCs, mostly from graft donor cells, obtained 360 days after TCRalphabeta/CD19-depleted stem cell transplant. CDR3 sequence (DNA): TGTGCCAGCAGTTTCCCGGGCGGCGAGACCCAGTACTTC. Translated, it gives CASSFPGGETQYF.